This T cell receptor beta chain was observed in a study of T cell repertoires in cytomegalovirus infection. Findings and caveats of the study: There were HLA-C-restricted CMV-specific TCR beta clonotypes dominating the ex vivo response. Accumulated public TCR beta family frequency recognized individuals carrying CMV together with the relevant HLA.

In its sample, this clonotype was seen many times. Its antigen is not identified. TCRdb re-derived calls from the reads in MiXCR, one entry per CDR3 protein. The sample shows approximately 130,000 distinct CDR3 sequences, roughly 9% of them seen only once. Source material: PBMCs. The clonotype was recovered from a human donor in good health (CMV status not recorded). Some clones in this sample may be carry-over from other donors' samples.

The CDR3 DNA sequence: TGTGCCAGCAGCGAGCCTAGGGGAGGGGGGAATGGCTACACCTTC. It translates to CASSEPRGGGNGYTF. The chain recombines TRBV9 with TRBJ1-2; possibly TRBD1 for D (6 bases). The CDR3 has 15 amino acids. Trimming took 3 bases from V and 6 from J, leaving 18 bases between them. The germline V gene has CDR1 SGDLS and CDR2 YYNGEE.